The clone carrying this TCR beta chain was picked up one time. Antigen specificity is unknown. This specimen comes from a study of ipilimumab plus nivolumab after autologous stem cell transplantation. On the study more broadly: DLBCL patients had primary refractory or relapsed disease.

Libraries were prepared by immunoSEQ multiplex PCR; TCRdb keeps only in-frame clonotypes and omits some of them. The table shows 15,000 or so clones, with 70% to 90% occurring only once. Starting 14 to 28 days after autologous transplant, ipilimumab 1 mg/kg was given. Patients received nivolumab 3 mg/kg at weeks 1, 4, 7, 10, then fortnightly to week 26. Findings and caveats of the study: Per the authors, repertoire, Treg and microbiota data justify further study.

From germline, CDR1 is MNHNY and CDR2 SVGAGI (reference sequence). The CDR3 contains 15 residues. V shed 6 bases and J 1 base; nucleotides not matched to a gene: 4. This clonotype was obtained from a male donor with diffuse large B-cell lymphoma. The chain links TRBV6-6 to TRBJ2-3, with TRBD2 matching over 10 bases. The material was PBMCs, obtained in a trial of ipilimumab plus nivolumab as post-transplant consolidation. In DNA, the CDR3 is TGTGCCAGCAGCGTGCTAGCGGGGGGCACAGATACGCAGTATTTT. Amino acids: CASSVLAGGTDTQYF.